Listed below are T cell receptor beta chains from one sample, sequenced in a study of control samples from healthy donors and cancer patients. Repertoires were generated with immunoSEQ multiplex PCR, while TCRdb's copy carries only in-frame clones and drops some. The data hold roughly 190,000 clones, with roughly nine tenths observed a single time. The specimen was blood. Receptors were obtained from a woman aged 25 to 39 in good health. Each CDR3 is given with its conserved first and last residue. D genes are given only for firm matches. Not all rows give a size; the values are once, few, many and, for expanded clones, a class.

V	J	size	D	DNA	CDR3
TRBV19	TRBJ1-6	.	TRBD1	TGTGCCAGTAGTACCTGGGACAGGGAAGGAGGACCCCTCCACTTT	CASSTWDREGGPLHF
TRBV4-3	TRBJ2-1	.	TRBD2	TGCGCCAGCAGCCAAGGCGAGGGACTAGGGTCCAATGAGCAGTTCTTC	CASSQGEGLGSNEQFF
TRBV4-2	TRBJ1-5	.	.	TGTGCCAGCAGCCAAGATGGGAAGGGGGGTCAGCCCCAGCATTTT	CASSQDGKGGQPQHF
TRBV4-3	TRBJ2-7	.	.	TGCGCCAGCAGCCAGGGGTCCGAGCAGTACTTC	CASSQGSEQYF
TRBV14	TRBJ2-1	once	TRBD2	TGTGCCAGCAGCCAAGATGATTGGCTAGCGGGAGTCAATGAGCAGTTCTTC	CASSQDDWLAGVNEQFF
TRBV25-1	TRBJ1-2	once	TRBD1	TGTGCCAGCAGTGAATCCCCGACAGGGCCATATGGCTACACCTTC	CASSESPTGPYGYTF
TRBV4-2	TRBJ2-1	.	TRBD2	TGTGCCAGCAGCCAAGCGGGGACTAGCGGTTACAATGAGCAGTTCTTC	CASSQAGTSGYNEQFF
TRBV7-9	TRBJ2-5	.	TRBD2	TGTGCCAGCAGTGATTCCGGGACTAGCGGGTACCAAGAGACCCAGTACTTC	CASSDSGTSGYQETQYF
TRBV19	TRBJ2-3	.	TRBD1	TGTGCCAGTAGGACAGGGGGCACAGATACGCAGTATTTT	CASRTGGTDTQYF
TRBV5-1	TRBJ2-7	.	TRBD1	TGCGCCAGCAGCGGGGGACAGGGGAAACACGAGCAGTACTTC	CASSGGQGKHEQYF
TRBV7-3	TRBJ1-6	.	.	TGTGCCAGCAGCTTAGGGGGGAATTCACCCCTCCACTTT	CASSLGGNSPLHF
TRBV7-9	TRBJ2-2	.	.	TGTGCCAGCAGCTTATCTATCGGGAATGGGGAGCTGTTTTTT	CASSLSIGNGELFF
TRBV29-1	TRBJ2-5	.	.	TGCAGCGTTGAGGGACACAGCCAAGAGACCCAGTACTTC	CSVEGHSQETQYF
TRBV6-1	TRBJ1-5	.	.	TGTGCCAGCAGTGAGGTCAACAATCAGCCCCAGCATTTT	CASSEVNNQPQHF